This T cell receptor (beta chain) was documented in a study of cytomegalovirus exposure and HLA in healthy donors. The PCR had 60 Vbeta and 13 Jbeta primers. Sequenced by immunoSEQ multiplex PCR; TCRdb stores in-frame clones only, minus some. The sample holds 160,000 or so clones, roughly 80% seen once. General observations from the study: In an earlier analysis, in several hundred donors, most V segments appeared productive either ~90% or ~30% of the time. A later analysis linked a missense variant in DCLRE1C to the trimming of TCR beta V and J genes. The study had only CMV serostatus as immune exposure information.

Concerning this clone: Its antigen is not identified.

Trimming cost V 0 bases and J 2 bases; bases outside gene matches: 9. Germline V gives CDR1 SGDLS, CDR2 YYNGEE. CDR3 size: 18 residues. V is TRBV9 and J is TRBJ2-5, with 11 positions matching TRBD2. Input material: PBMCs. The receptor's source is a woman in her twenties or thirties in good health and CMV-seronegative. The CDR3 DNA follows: TGTGCCAGCAGCGTAGGGCTAGCGGGGGGCCTCGGGCAAGAGACCCAGTACTTC. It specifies CASSVGLAGGLGQETQYF.